The next 3 T cell receptor beta chains were all read from a single sample in a study of metastatic and nonmetastatic thyroid tumors. Each patient came to thyroid surgery without any prior treatment (of any kind). Using MiXCR, TCRdb reanalyzed the PCR reads. The sample has 80,000 to 85,000 clones, around an eighth seen once. Material: tumor tissue. These receptor sequences come from a female donor with papillary thyroid cancer or a benign thyroid nodule (not recorded which). Some clones in this sample may be carry-over from other donors' samples.

At least ten counts were recorded for this clone. V is TRBV15 and J is TRBJ2-5; TRBD2 might be the D (6 bases). Trimming left V 0 bases short and J 0 bases short, with 8 bases between. The CDR3 is made up of 15 amino acids. CDR1 LNHNV and CDR2 YYDKDF come from the germline V gene (reference sequence). In DNA form, the CDR3 reads TGTGCCACCAGCAGAGATGGACTATACCAAGAGACCCAGTACTTC. Translation: CATSRDGLYQETQYF.

This clone occurred many times. The chain links TRBV6-1 to TRBJ2-7, with 11 bases that match TRBD2. After removal of 5 bases from V and 3 bases from J, the junction contained 6 bases not matched to a gene. CDR3 length equals 15 residues. Germline values: CDR1 MNHNS, CDR2 SASEGT. As DNA, the CDR3 is TGTGCCAGCAGTACCACTAGCGGGAGCTTCTACGAGCAGTACTTC. It specifies CASSTTSGSFYEQYF.

The table lists this clone with many counts. The chain couples TRBV7-9 to TRBJ1-2, with TRBD1 matching over 10 bases. From germline, CDR1 is SEHNR and CDR2 FQNEAQ (reference sequence). Trimming took 5 bases from V and 6 from J; bases not matched to a gene: 6. The length of the CDR3 is 14 residues. CDR3 sequence reads: CASSLDRGHDGYTF. In DNA form, the CDR3 reads TGTGCCAGCAGCCTAGACAGGGGGCATGATGGCTACACCTTC. Variable domain in full (rest from reference TRBV7-9 and TRBJ1-2): DTGVSQNPRHKITKRGQNVTFRCDPISEHNRLYWYRQTLGQGPEFLTYFQNEAQLEKSRLLSDRFSAERPKGSFSTLEIQRTEQGDSAMYLCASSLDRGHDGYTFGSGTRLTVV.